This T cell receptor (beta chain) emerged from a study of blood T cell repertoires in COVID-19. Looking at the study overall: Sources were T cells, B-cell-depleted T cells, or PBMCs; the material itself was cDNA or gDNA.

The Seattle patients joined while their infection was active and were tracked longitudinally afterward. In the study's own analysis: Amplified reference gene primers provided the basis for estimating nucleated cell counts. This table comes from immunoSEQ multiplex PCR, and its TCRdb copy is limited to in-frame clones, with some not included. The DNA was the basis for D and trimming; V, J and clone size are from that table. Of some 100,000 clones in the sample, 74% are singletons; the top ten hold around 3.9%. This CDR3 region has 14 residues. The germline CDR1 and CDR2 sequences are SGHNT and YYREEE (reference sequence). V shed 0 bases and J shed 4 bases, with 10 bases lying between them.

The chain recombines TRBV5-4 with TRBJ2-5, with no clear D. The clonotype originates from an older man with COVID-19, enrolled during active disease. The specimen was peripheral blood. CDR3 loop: CASSLESRGETQYF. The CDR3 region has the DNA TGTGCCAGCAGCTTGGAAAGCCGAGGAGAGACCCAGTACTTC.